This is a list of T cell receptor beta chains from one sample in a study of blood T cell repertoires in COVID-19. Assay: immunoSEQ multiplex PCR; the TCRdb copy retains only in-frame clones and omits some. This table holds tens of thousands of clones, approximately 91% found once. Sequenced: peripheral blood. All receptors derive from a woman between 65 and 79 years old with acute or convalescent COVID-19. Each CDR3 is given with its conserved first and last residue. D genes are given only for firm matches. Some rows mark clone size as missing; the rest say once, few, many or name a class of expanded clone.

CAWRDRSGEAFF	TGTGCCTGGAGGGATAGAAGCGGAGAAGCTTTCTTT	.	.	TRBV30	TRBJ1-1
CSVSRQGMNTGELFF	TGCAGCGTTAGCCGACAGGGAATGAACACCGGGGAGCTGTTTTTT	TRBD1	.	TRBV29-1	TRBJ2-2
CASSLTGGLGETQYF	TGTGCCAGTTCACTTACAGGGGGCTTAGGGGAGACCCAGTACTTC	TRBD1	.	TRBV5-4	TRBJ2-5
CASSPRYQETQYF	TGTGCCAGCTCACCCCGGTACCAAGAGACCCAGTACTTC	.	.	TRBV18	TRBJ2-5
CASSPLGTGASYEQYF	TGTGCCAGCTCACCACTGGGGACAGGGGCCTCCTACGAGCAGTACTTC	TRBD1	.	TRBV18	TRBJ2-7
CASSTSGSYEQYF	TGTGCCAGTAGTACTAGCGGGAGTTACGAGCAGTACTTC	TRBD2	.	TRBV19	TRBJ2-7
CASSRKTGAERGYTF	TGTGCCAGCAGTAGAAAGACAGGGGCAGAGCGGGGCTACACCTTC	TRBD1	.	TRBV6-5	TRBJ1-2
CASSARTGWRDTGELFF	TGTGCCAGCAGCGCCCGGACAGGGTGGAGGGACACCGGGGAGCTGTTTTTT	TRBD1	once	TRBV5-6	TRBJ2-2
CSVVRGTSTDTQYF	TGCAGCGTAGTCAGGGGGACTAGCACAGATACGCAGTATTTT	.	.	TRBV29-1	TRBJ2-3
CASSRIERSGSAYNEQFF	TGTGCCAGCAGCCGAATTGAACGTAGCGGGAGTGCCTACAATGAGCAGTTCTTC	TRBD2	.	TRBV7-9	TRBJ2-1
CASSQAGSRNEQFF	TGCGCCAGCAGCCAAGCGGGATCGCGCAATGAGCAGTTCTTC	.	.	TRBV4-1	TRBJ2-1
CASSYQPTGSGTEAFF	TGCGCCAGCAGCTACCAGCCGACAGGGAGTGGCACTGAAGCTTTCTTT	TRBD1	.	TRBV5-1	TRBJ1-1
CASSISGGLGGTQYF	TGTGCCAGTAGTATCTCGGGAGGGCTTGGGGGTACGCAGTATTTT	TRBD2	.	TRBV19	TRBJ2-3
CASSLGLTQETQYF	TGTGCCAGCAGCTTGGGCCTAACCCAAGAGACCCAGTACTTC	.	.	TRBV5-4	TRBJ2-5
CSVLLYGYTF	TGCAGTGTTCTACTCTATGGCTACACCTTC	.	.	TRBV20-1	TRBJ1-2
CASSQTVGLNTIYF	TGTGCCAGCAGTCAAACGGTGGGCCTAAACACCATATATTTT	.	.	TRBV14	TRBJ1-3
CASSERQASNYGYTF	TGTGCCAGCAGTGAACGACAGGCTTCTAACTATGGCTACACCTTC	.	.	TRBV2	TRBJ1-2
CASSFPGPSNQPQHF	TGTGCCAGCAGTTTCCCAGGCCCTAGCAATCAGCCCCAGCATTTT	.	few	TRBV28	TRBJ1-5
CSVPTAFNYGYTF	TGCAGCGTTCCGACAGCTTTCAACTATGGCTACACCTTC	.	.	TRBV29-1	TRBJ1-2
CASRFSGGFTEAFF	TGTGCAAGTCGCTTTTCAGGGGGCTTCACTGAAGCTTTCTTT	.	few	TRBV12-2	TRBJ1-1
CASSQNPGTVYGYTF	TGTGCCAGCAGCCAAAACCCCGGGACAGTCTATGGCTACACCTTC	TRBD1	.	TRBV3-1/TRBV3-2	TRBJ1-2